These 9 T cell receptor beta chains came from one sample sequenced in a study of blood T cell repertoires in COVID-19. Repertoires were generated with immunoSEQ multiplex PCR, while TCRdb's copy carries only in-frame clones and drops some. The data hold 200,000 to 250,000 clones, with more than 70% observed a single time. Material: PBMCs or T cells enriched from blood (not recorded which). These receptors came from a man aged 25 to 40 with acute COVID-19.

This clone was recorded once. This chain joins TRBV9 and TRBJ2-1; no clear D. Deletions cut 0 bases from V and 9 bases from J, with 7 bases between. From germline, CDR1 is SGDLS and CDR2 YYNGEE. CDR3 size: 12 residues. CDR3 region: CASSVAAGEQFF. In DNA, the CDR3 is TGTGCCAGCAGCGTAGCTGCAGGTGAGCAGTTCTTC.

The rearrangement joins TRBV24-1 to TRBJ1-1; TRBD1 agrees at 11 bases. The CDR3 loop spans 18 amino acids. CDR1 and CDR2 (germline): KGHDR, SFDVKD. J was trimmed by 4 bases and V by 3 bases; bases with no gene match: 12. This CDR3 is CATSDPSGTGGDGTEAFF. The CDR3 coding sequence is TGTGCCACCAGTGATCCCTCCGGGACAGGGGGTGATGGCACTGAAGCTTTCTTT.

On this clone itself: Just one base apart from a much larger clone, this may be a read error. This rearrangement joins TRBV3-1 (or the pseudogene TRBV3-2) to TRBJ1-1; D call uncertain. The CDR3 totals 13 residues. Trimming pared 3 bases from V and 0 bases from J, leaving 5 bases between. Germline V gene lookup returns CDR1 LGHDT and CDR2 YNNKEL (reference sequence). CDR3 sequence: CASSQEMNTEAFF. CDR3 nucleotide sequence: TGTGCCAGCAGCCAGGAGATGAACACTGAAGCTTTCTTT.

The V call is TRBV5-1, the J call TRBJ1-5; TRBD1 matches 11 bases. CDR3 size: 15 residues. V lost 4 bases to trimming and J lost 4 bases; unmatched junction nucleotides: 4. Germline assignment: CDR1 SGHRS and CDR2 YFSETQ. CDR3 coding DNA: TGCGCCAGCAGCCTCGGGACAGGGGGTAATCAGCCCCAGCATTTT. It is translated as CASSLGTGGNQPQHF.

The chain combines TRBV29-1 with TRBJ1-1; 12 bases fit TRBD1. Trimming at V came to 7 bases and at J to 6 bases, leaving 6 bases not matched to a gene. The CDR3 runs to 13 residues. Germline assignment: CDR1 SQVTM and CDR2 ANQGSEA. The CDR3 DNA reads TGCAGCGCCAGGGACAGGGGGCCTCCTGAAGCTTTCTTT. Residues: CSARDRGPPEAFF.

This clone has at least ten counts. J is TRBJ1-1 and V is TRBV5-5; D is ambiguous. V dropped 4 bases and J dropped 0 bases, with 7 bases sitting between them. This CDR3 contains 13 residues. CDR1 is SGHKS and CDR2 is YYEKEE in the germline V gene (reference sequence). CDR3 sequence: CASSQDMNTEAFF. The CDR3 DNA is TGTGCCAGCAGCCAGGATATGAACACTGAAGCTTTCTTT.

Here the CDR3 reads CSARAETEAFF. The CDR3 DNA reads TGCAGTGCTAGAGCGGAGACTGAAGCTTTCTTT. The genes are TRBV20-1 and TRBJ1-1; the D is unclear. The V and J ends lost 1 base and 5 bases respectively, with 5 bases between them. Germline CDR1 and CDR2: DFQATT and SNEGSKA (reference sequence). This CDR3 region has 11 residues.

The chain links TRBV9 to TRBJ1-1; 7 bases are shared with TRBD1. This CDR3 is 16 amino acids long. Germline CDR1 reads SGDLS; CDR2 reads YYNGEE. V gave up 4 bases and J gave up 0 bases; unmatched junction bases: 9. The CDR3 nucleotides are TGTGCCAGCAGCCCTCTCGCGGGACAGTTGAACACTGAAGCTTTCTTT. Translated: CASSPLAGQLNTEAFF.

The rearrangement uses TRBV19 and TRBJ1-1; perhaps TRBD1 as D (5 bases). Trimming removed 3 bases at V and 8 bases at J, with 16 bases between. The CDR3 extends over 14 amino acids. The germline V gene encodes CDR1 LNHDA and CDR2 SQIVND (reference sequence). The CDR3 DNA reads as TGTGCCAGTAGTATGGACACCACATTCACGGAAGCTTTCTTT. Its translation: CASSMDTTFTEAFF.